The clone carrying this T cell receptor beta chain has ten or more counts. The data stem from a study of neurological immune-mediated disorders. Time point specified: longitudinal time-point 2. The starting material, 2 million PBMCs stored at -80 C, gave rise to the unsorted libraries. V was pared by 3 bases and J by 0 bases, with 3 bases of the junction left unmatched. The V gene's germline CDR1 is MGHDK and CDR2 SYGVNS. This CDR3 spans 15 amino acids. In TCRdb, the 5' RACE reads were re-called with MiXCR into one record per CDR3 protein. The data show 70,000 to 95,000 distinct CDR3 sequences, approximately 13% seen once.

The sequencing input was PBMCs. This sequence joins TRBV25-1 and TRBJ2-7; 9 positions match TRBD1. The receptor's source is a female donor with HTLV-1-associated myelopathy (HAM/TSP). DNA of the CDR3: TGTGCCAGCAGTGAGGGGGACAGGGTCTCCTACGAGCAGTACTTC. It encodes CASSEGDRVSYEQYF.